These 11 T cell receptor beta chains were sequenced from one sample in a study of blood T cell repertoires in COVID-19. Clones were sequenced by immunoSEQ multiplex PCR, and TCRdb holds only the in-frame ones, with some missing. The sample has some 100,000 clones, 85% to 90% seen once; the top ten hold around 1.1%. Sequencing used peripheral blood. These TCRs come from a human donor in a cohort sampled during active COVID-19.

This chain uses TRBV2 with TRBJ2-7; 8 bases match TRBD1. The CDR3 length is 13 residues. Germline lookup yields CDR1 SNHLY and CDR2 FYNNEI. V was pared by 6 bases and J by 6 bases, with 7 bases of the junction left unmatched. As DNA, the CDR3 is TGTGCCAGCAGAGGACAGGGCGTGGGCGAGCAGTACTTC. It encodes CASRGQGVGEQYF.

This rearrangement joins TRBV5-4 to TRBJ2-2, with a weak D call TRBD2 (6 bases). Trimming pared 4 bases from V and 0 bases from J, leaving 19 bases between. Germline V gene data show CDR1 as SGHNT and CDR2 as YYREEE (reference sequence). The CDR3 totals 18 residues. As DNA, the CDR3 is TGTGCCAGCAGCCGAAATACCGGGACTCCTACGAACACCGGGGAGCTGTTTTTT. It yields the protein CASSRNTGTPTNTGELFF.

V and J are TRBV6-6 and TRBJ2-1, with 8 bases identical to TRBD2. This CDR3 contains 17 residues. Germline CDR1 MNHNY, CDR2 SVGAGI (reference sequence). The J segment lost 2 bases and the V segment lost 5 bases, leaving 11 bases of the junction unmatched. CDR3 nucleotide sequence: TGTGCCAGCAGTCCCGAACTACTAGCGGTAACCTACAATGAGCAGTTCTTC. Amino acid sequence: CASSPELLAVTYNEQFF.

The chain joins TRBV9 to TRBJ2-7; TRBD2 might be the D (5 bases). Germline V gives CDR1 SGDLS, CDR2 YYNGEE. V shed 4 bases and J shed 3 bases, with 23 bases lying between them. This CDR3 is 17 amino acids long. The CDR3 loop reads CASSPRGQASAHYEQYF. The DNA for the CDR3 is TGTGCCAGCAGCCCTAGAGGGCAGGCGAGCGCCCACTACGAGCAGTACTTC.

CDR3 in amino acids: CASSFPYRQGASGNTIYF. The CDR3 nucleotides read TGTGCCAGCAGTTTCCCCTACCGACAGGGGGCCTCTGGAAACACCATATATTTT. The rearrangement uses TRBV28 and TRBJ1-3; 10 bases fit TRBD1. The V gene end was trimmed by 3 bases and the J gene end by 0 bases; junction bases not matched to a gene: 8. CDR1 is MDHEN, CDR2 SYDVKM, per germline. This CDR3 has 18 amino acids.

The DNA of the CDR3 is TGTGCCAGCAGCTGGGGGGTGGCGGGAGGACTTTTCGATGAGCAGTTCTTC. Its translation is CASSWGVAGGLFDEQFF. The V and J genes are TRBV5-4 and TRBJ2-1, with 8 bases that match TRBD2. Germline V lookup: CDR1 SGHNT, CDR2 YYREEE (reference sequence). This CDR3 spans 17 amino acids. V was clipped by 3 bases and J by 8 bases; unmatched bases: 16.

This clone was counted a single time. The J gene is TRBJ1-1, the V gene TRBV18, with TRBD1 identical over 7 bases. CDR1 and CDR2 from the germline V gene are KGHSH and LQKENI. Germline trimming cut 4 bases from V and 0 bases from J; bases unmatched to any gene: 14. This CDR3 has 18 residues. Here the CDR3 DNA reads TGTGCCAGCTCACAATTGGGCAGGGGGTCGGTCATGAACACTGAAGCTTTCTTT. It is translated as CASSQLGRGSVMNTEAFF.

This clone appeared a single time. V usage is TRBV24-1 and J usage is TRBJ1-2, with D tentatively TRBD1 (5 bases). Germline CDR1 and CDR2: KGHDR and SFDVKD. The V gene lost 1 base and the J gene lost 4 bases, with 12 bases spanning the gap. This CDR3 has 15 amino acids. CDR3 region: CATSDFRQGIYGYTF. DNA for the CDR3: TGTGCCACCAGTGATTTCCGGCAGGGAATCTATGGCTACACCTTC.

This chain joins TRBV7-9 and TRBJ1-1, with D perhaps matching TRBD1 (6 bases). CDR3 size: 15 residues. The V end lost 2 bases, the J end lost 4 bases, and 14 bases lay between the germline ends. Per the germline V gene, CDR1 is SEHNR and CDR2 is FQNEAQ (reference sequence). The CDR3 reads CASSLNPTGSTEAFF. The CDR3 DNA sequence: TGTGCCAGCAGCTTAAATCCCACAGGGAGCACTGAAGCTTTCTTT.

The chain uses TRBV18 and TRBJ2-7, with 9 nucleotides matching TRBD1. Unmatched junction bases numbered 11, after V lost 6 bases and J lost 5 bases. The CDR3 is 15 amino acids. Germline CDR1 KGHSH, CDR2 LQKENI. CDR3: CASSESGQGFHEQYF. In DNA, the CDR3 is TGTGCCAGCTCGGAATCGGGACAGGGTTTCCACGAGCAGTACTTC.

The chain couples TRBV6-5 to TRBJ1-2; TRBD1 matches at 8 bases. V shed 7 bases, J shed 6 bases, and the junction held 7 bases outside the gene matches. CDR3 length: 13 residues. CDR1 is MNHEY, CDR2 SVGAGI, per germline. CDR3 nucleotide sequence: TGTGCCAGCATACGGACAGGGAAAGATGGCTACACCTTC. Protein: CASIRTGKDGYTF.